This T cell receptor (beta chain) was recovered during a study of Graves' ophthalmopathy and Graves' hyperthyroidism. Researchers took RNA transcripts and amplified TCR beta CDR3 regions from them. First-round RT-PCR used HTBI primers; second-round multiplex PCR followed. TCRdb reprocessed the multiplex PCR reads via MiXCR and lists one record per CDR3 protein. The table includes 1 million to 1.3 million distinct CDR3 sequences, approximately 35% detected once. Germline CDR1 and CDR2: ENHRY and SYGVKD. The length of the CDR3 is 16 residues. The V and J ends lost 4 bases and 0 bases respectively, with 13 bases between them. This clonotype has at least ten counts.

This sequence was found in an adult man with Graves' hyperthyroidism. The sequenced material came from peripheral blood or thyroid tissue (not recorded which). The V call is TRBV10-3, the J call TRBJ1-3; D perhaps matches TRBD1 (6 bases). CDR3 coding DNA: TGTGCCATCAGTGGCTGGGGGGCAAACTCTGGAAACACCATATATTTT. This translates into CAISGWGANSGNTIYF.